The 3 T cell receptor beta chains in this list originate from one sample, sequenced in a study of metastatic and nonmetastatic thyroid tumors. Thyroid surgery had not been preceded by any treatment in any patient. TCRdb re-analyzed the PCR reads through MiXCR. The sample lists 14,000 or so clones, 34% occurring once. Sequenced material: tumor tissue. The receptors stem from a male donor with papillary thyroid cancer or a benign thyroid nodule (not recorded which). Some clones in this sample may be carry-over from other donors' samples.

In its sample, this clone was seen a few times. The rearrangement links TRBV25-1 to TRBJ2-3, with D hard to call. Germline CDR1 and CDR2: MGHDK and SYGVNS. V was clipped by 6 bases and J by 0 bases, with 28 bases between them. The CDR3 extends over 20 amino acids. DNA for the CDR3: TGTGCCAGCAGAGCTACCTGGTGGGGTCAGAGGCCTCGTAGCACAGATACGCAGTATTTT. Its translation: CASRATWWGQRPRSTDTQYF.

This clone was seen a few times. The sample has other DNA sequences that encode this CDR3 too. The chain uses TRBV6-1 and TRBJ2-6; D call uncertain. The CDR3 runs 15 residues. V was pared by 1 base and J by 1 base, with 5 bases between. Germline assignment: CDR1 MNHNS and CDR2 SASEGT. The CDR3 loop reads CASSEGQSGANVLTF. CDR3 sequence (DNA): TGTGCCAGCAGTGAAGGGCAGTCTGGGGCCAACGTCCTGACTTTC.

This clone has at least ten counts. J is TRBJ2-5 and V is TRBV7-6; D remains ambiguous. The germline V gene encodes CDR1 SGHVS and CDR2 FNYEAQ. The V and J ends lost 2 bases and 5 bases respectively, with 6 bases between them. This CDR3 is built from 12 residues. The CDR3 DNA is TGTGCCAGCAGCTTACTCGGCGAGACCCAGTACTTC. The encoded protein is CASSLLGETQYF.